The 17 T cell receptor beta chains presented below share a single source sample, sequenced in a study of molecular identifiers for immune sequencing clone quantification. TCRdb re-called the PCR reads through MiXCR, storing one row per CDR3 protein. Here the sample spans some 580,000 distinct CDR3 sequences, 25% being singletons. Sequencing used naive CD8+ T cells from blood, with Jurkat cell RNA spiked in. The subset here: FACS-sorted CD8+CD4-CCR7+CD45RA+ naive T cells. All receptors come from a human donor in good health. Some libraries in this study had Jurkat cell RNA spiked in.

There are many counts of this clonotype. V gene TRBV5-1 combines with J gene TRBJ2-7; 8 nucleotides align to TRBD1. V dropped 7 bases and J dropped 4; count of bases not matched to a gene: 7. Germline assignment: CDR1 SGHRS and CDR2 YFSETQ. The CDR3 length is 13 residues. CDR3 nucleotides: TGCGCCAGCCGGACAGGGTTTGGTTACGAGCAGTACTTC. Translated: CASRTGFGYEQYF.

In this sample, this clonotype turned up many times. The CDR3 here is CASRRTGGEQYF. In nucleotides, the CDR3 is TGTGCCAGCAGAAGGACAGGGGGCGAGCAGTACTTC. The rearrangement joins TRBV6-5 to TRBJ2-7; 10 bases align to TRBD1. The length of the CDR3 is 12 residues. The J segment lost 6 bases and the V segment lost 6 bases, leaving 2 bases of the junction unmatched. CDR1 is MNHEY, CDR2 SVGAGI, per germline.

This clonotype was seen at least ten times. The gene calls are TRBV29-1 and TRBJ2-5, with D perhaps TRBD1 (5 bases). There are 11 residues in the CDR3. The ends were cut back, 2 bases at V and 5 bases at J, with 6 bases in the middle. The germline gives CDR1 SQVTM, CDR2 ANQGSEA. CDR3 loop: CSVEQGETQYF. CDR3 nucleotides: TGCAGCGTTGAACAGGGCGAGACCCAGTACTTC.

The table lists this clonotype with a few counts. The chain is built from TRBV27 and TRBJ2-3, with D possibly being TRBD1 (6 bases). The CDR3 is 15 amino acids. Germline lookup yields CDR1 MNHEY and CDR2 SMNVEV (reference sequence). V lost 6 bases and J 0 bases, leaving 13 bases between the germline ends. The CDR3 coding sequence is TGTGCCAGCAGCGAGGACAGATCTAGCACAGATACGCAGTATTTT. It encodes CASSEDRSSTDTQYF.

The rearrangement links TRBV27 to TRBJ2-7; 7 bases are shared with TRBD1. CDR3 length: 16 amino acids. V was pared by 6 bases and J by 2 bases, with 13 bases of the junction left unmatched. The V gene's germline CDR1 is MNHEY and CDR2 SMNVEV (reference sequence). The CDR3 loop is CASSLTTGTATYEQYF. CDR3 in DNA: TGTGCCAGCAGCCTGACGACCGGGACAGCAACCTACGAGCAGTACTTC.

This clonotype came up many times. The rearrangement links TRBV12-3 or TRBV12-4 to TRBJ2-3; tentatively, D is TRBD1 (7 bases). The CDR3 consists of 15 residues. Trimming cost V 5 bases and J 3 bases, with 15 bases left between them. The CDR3 nucleotides are TGTGCCAGCAGTGGGCGGGACAGAGAAACAGATACGCAGTATTTT. Its protein is CASSGRDRETDTQYF.

There are many counts of this clonotype. CDR3 loop: CASSLESSNEKLFF. In DNA form, the CDR3 reads TGTGCCAGCAGCTTGGAGTCTTCTAATGAAAAACTGTTTTTT. V usage is TRBV5-4 and J usage is TRBJ1-4; D uncertain. The germline CDR1 and CDR2 sequences are SGHNT and YYREEE (reference sequence). CDR3 length: 14 residues. V was cut by 0 bases and J by 3 bases, with 6 bases left in between.

Many counts were recorded for this clonotype. This chain uses TRBV15 with TRBJ1-5; tentatively, D is TRBD1 (5 bases). CDR3 length: 16 amino acids. V gave up 1 base and J gave up 1 base, with 11 bases separating them. Germline CDR1 LNHNV, CDR2 YYDKDF (reference sequence). The CDR3 nucleotides are TGTGCCACCAGCAGAGGAATAGGGGCCAGCAATCAGCCCCAGCATTTT. This codes for CATSRGIGASNQPQHF.

This clonotype was detected ten times or more. The V gene is TRBV7-9, the J gene TRBJ1-4; D is uncertain. CDR1 SEHNR and CDR2 FQNEAQ come from the germline V gene (reference sequence). V was clipped by 5 bases and J by 0 bases, with 13 bases between them. CDR3 length: 16 residues. CDR3 coding DNA: TGTGCCAGCAGCCCAAAGTCGATTGCAACTAATGAAAAACTGTTTTTT. Its protein product is CASSPKSIATNEKLFF. Based on the CDR3 plus reference TRBV7-9 and TRBJ1-4, the full variable domain is DTGVSQNPRHKITKRGQNVTFRCDPISEHNRLYWYRQTLGQGPEFLTYFQNEAQLEKSRLLSDRFSAERPKGSFSTLEIQRTEQGDSAMYLCASSPKSIATNEKLFFGSGTQLSVL.

As to this clonotype: This may stem from a read error, because a much larger clone lies one nucleotide away. The chain joins TRBV5-1 to TRBJ2-5; the D gene is possibly TRBD2 (5 bases). Germline assignment: CDR1 SGHRS and CDR2 YFSETQ. Trimming pared 7 bases from V and 0 bases from J, leaving 16 bases between. This CDR3 region has 15 residues. The CDR3 region has the DNA TGCGCCAGCTCAAGTAGCGAGACGTACCAAGAGACCCAGTACTTC. Its protein product is CASSSSETYQETQYF. The entire variable domain, with the rest obtained from reference TRBV5-1 and TRBJ2-5, is as follows: KAGVTQTPRYLIKTRGQQVTLSCSPISGHRSVSWYQQTPGQGLQFLFEYFSETQRNKGNFPGRFSGRQFSNSRSEMNVSTLELGDSALYLCASSSSETYQETQYFGPGTRLLVL.

The V gene is TRBV4-2, the J gene TRBJ2-5; 14 bases agree with TRBD2. Germline CDR1 reads LGHNA; CDR2 reads YNFKEQ. The ends lost 6 bases at V and 4 bases at J; junction bases unmatched: 13. The CDR3 sequence is 18 residues long. The CDR3 protein is CASSHLQTGLAGGETQYF. DNA for the CDR3: TGTGCCAGCAGTCACCTGCAAACCGGACTAGCGGGAGGAGAGACCCAGTACTTC.

The rearrangement links TRBV28 to TRBJ1-5; 10 bases line up with TRBD1. Trimming took 8 bases from V and 5 from J; bases not matched to a gene: 6. This CDR3 spans 14 amino acids. CDR1 and CDR2 (germline): MDHEN, SYDVKM. This CDR3 is CASGPGTGDQPQHF. DNA of the CDR3: TGTGCCAGCGGCCCCGGGACAGGGGATCAGCCCCAGCATTTT.

Turning to this clonotype: A single base separates this from a much larger clone, so it may be a read error. V usage is TRBV30 and J usage is TRBJ2-3; TRBD2 is a possible D gene (5 bases). The CDR3 contains 15 residues. Germline CDR1 GTSNPN, CDR2 SVGIG (reference sequence). Trimming removed 2 bases from V and 4 bases from J, with 16 bases in between. CDR3 nucleotides: TGTGCCTGGAGTCTCGTGACGGGGAGCGCAGATACGCAGTATTTT. Translating gives CAWSLVTGSADTQYF.

Many counts were recorded for this clonotype. J is TRBJ2-1 and V is TRBV7-8; no definite D call. There are 14 residues in the CDR3. Germline CDR1 reads SGHVS; CDR2 reads FQNEAQ. Trimming took 5 bases from V and 8 from J, leaving 16 bases between them. The CDR3 sequence: CASSKERNVDEQFF. As DNA, the CDR3 is TGTGCCAGCAGCAAAGAACGAAATGTGGATGAGCAGTTCTTC. Drawing the rest from reference TRBV7-8 and TRBJ2-1, the complete variable domain is GAGVSQSPRYKVAKRGQDVALRCDPISGHVSLFWYQQALGQGPEFLTYFQNEAQLDKSGLPSDRFFAERPEGSVSTLKIQRTQQEDSAVYLCASSKERNVDEQFFGPGTRLTVL.

This clonotype was seen a handful of times. The chain employs TRBV7-9 and TRBJ1-1; possible D gene TRBD1, 6 bases. The CDR3 loop spans 15 amino acids. Per germline, CDR1 SEHNR and CDR2 FQNEAQ (reference sequence). Between the trimmed V and J ends, which lost 3 bases and 1 base, there was a span of 12 bases. The CDR3 DNA follows: TGTGCCAGCAGCTTGAAAACAGGGTGGAACACTGAAGCTTTCTTT. Translated, it gives CASSLKTGWNTEAFF.

This clonotype has at least ten counts. The CDR3 is CASSQQPGTGGYGYTF. The CDR3 DNA follows: TGTGCCAGCAGCCAACAACCTGGAACAGGGGGCTATGGCTACACCTTC. The V and J genes are TRBV3-1 and TRBJ1-2, with 8 bases aligning to TRBD1. Germline V gene data show CDR1 as LGHDT and CDR2 as YNNKEL (reference sequence). Trimming at V came to 2 bases and at J to 4 bases, leaving 9 bases not matched to a gene. The CDR3 totals 16 residues.

This clonotype was recorded a few times. The chain couples TRBV28 to TRBJ2-2; no definite D call. Trimming stripped 5 bases from V and 6 bases from J, with 10 bases between. The CDR3 extends over 13 amino acids. Germline V lookup: CDR1 MDHEN, CDR2 SYDVKM. The DNA of the CDR3 is TGTGCCAGCAGTCCCACGACCTCCGGGGAGCTGTTTTTT. It codes for CASSPTTSGELFF.